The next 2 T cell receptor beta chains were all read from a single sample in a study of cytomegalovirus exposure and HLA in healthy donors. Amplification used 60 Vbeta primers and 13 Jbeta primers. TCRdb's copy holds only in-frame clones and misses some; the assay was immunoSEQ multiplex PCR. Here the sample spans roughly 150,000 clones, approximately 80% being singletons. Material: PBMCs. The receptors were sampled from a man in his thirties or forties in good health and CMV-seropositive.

The CDR3 DNA follows: TGTGCCTGGAGTGATACAGCGAACACTGAAGCTTTCTTT. This encodes CAWSDTANTEAFF. The J gene is TRBJ1-1, the V gene TRBV30; no reliable D call. Germline lookup yields CDR1 GTSNPN and CDR2 SVGIG (reference sequence). Deletions cut 1 base from V and 1 base from J, with 7 bases between. CDR3 length equals 13 residues.

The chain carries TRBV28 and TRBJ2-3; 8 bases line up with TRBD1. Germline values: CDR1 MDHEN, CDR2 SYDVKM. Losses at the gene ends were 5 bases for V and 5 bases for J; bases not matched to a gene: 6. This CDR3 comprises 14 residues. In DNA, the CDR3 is TGTGCCAGCAGTCGGGACAGGAGGTTAGATACGCAGTATTTT. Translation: CASSRDRRLDTQYF.